These 13 T cell receptor beta chains originate from one sample sequenced in a study of control samples from healthy donors and cancer patients. Generated by immunoSEQ multiplex PCR, the TCRdb table keeps only in-frame clones and is missing some. Among 100,000 to 150,000 clones listed, 75% to 95% were seen once. The sequenced sample was blood. The receptors originated from a man in his late teens or twenties in good health.

Notes on this clone: The sample has other DNA sequences that encode this CDR3 too. The CDR3 protein is CASSLVGSGNTIYF. CDR3 DNA sequence: TGTGCCAGCAGCTTGGTGGGATCTGGAAACACCATATATTTT. The rearrangement joins TRBV5-4 to TRBJ1-3; D not resolved. Germline values: CDR1 SGHNT, CDR2 YYREEE (reference sequence). The CDR3 runs to 14 residues. Deletions cut 0 bases from V and 1 base from J, with 5 bases between.

The gene calls are TRBV6-6 and TRBJ2-7; 8 bases align to TRBD1. Looked up from germline, CDR1 is MNHNY and CDR2 is SVGAGI (reference sequence). V was clipped by 0 bases and J by 6 bases; unmatched bases: 4. CDR3 length equals 14 residues. The CDR3 DNA sequence: TGTGCCAGCAGTTACTCGGGACAGGTTGCCGAGCAGTACTTC. Its protein is CASSYSGQVAEQYF.

The J gene is TRBJ2-7, the V gene TRBV5-1, with 7 bases matching TRBD1. The CDR3 has 13 residues. The ends lost 2 bases at V and 3 bases at J; junction bases unmatched: 2. Germline V gene lookup returns CDR1 SGHRS and CDR2 YFSETQ. The CDR3 nucleotides read TGCGCCAGCAGCTTAACAGGGGACTACGAGCAGTACTTC. The encoded protein is CASSLTGDYEQYF.

This sequence joins TRBV11-2 and TRBJ1-6; D remains unclear. Looked up from germline, CDR1 is SGHAT and CDR2 is FQNNGV. Trimming took off 6 bases at V and 8 bases at J, with 11 bases between the two ends. The CDR3 contains 13 residues. The CDR3 region is CASSLQGYSPLHF. For the CDR3, the DNA is TGTGCCAGCAGTCTTCAAGGGTATTCACCCCTCCACTTT. The variable domain in full, with the rest retrieved from reference TRBV11-2 and TRBJ1-6, is EAGVAQSPRYKIIEKRQSVAFWCNPISGHATLYWYQQILGQGPKLLIQFQNNGVVDDSQLPKDRFSAERLKGVDSTLKIQPAKLEDSAVYLCASSLQGYSPLHFGNGTRLTVT.

Only one count was recorded for this clone. The CDR3 is CASSARVRSPEKLFF. CDR3 nucleotides: TGTGCCAGCAGCGCCAGGGTCCGTAGCCCGGAAAAACTGTTTTTT. The V and J genes are TRBV7-9 and TRBJ1-4, with a weak D call TRBD1 (5 bases). The CDR3 sequence is 15 residues long. Germline V gene sequence: CDR1 SEHNR, CDR2 FQNEAQ (reference sequence). The V and J ends lost 5 bases and 8 bases respectively, with 18 bases between them.

The chain uses TRBV2 and TRBJ1-2, with D perhaps TRBD1 (5 bases). CDR1 is SNHLY, CDR2 FYNNEI, per germline. With 4 bases removed from V and 7 bases from J, the gap between germline ends came to 19 bases. This CDR3 comprises 15 residues. CDR3 DNA sequence: TGTGCCAGCAGTGCCGTTCAGGGAGGTGATCCTGGCTACACCTTC. Translated: CASSAVQGGDPGYTF.

This clone is a singleton in its sample. The chain is built from TRBV4-2 and TRBJ2-2, with 10 bases matching TRBD1. Unmatched junction bases numbered 1, after V lost 3 bases and J lost 3 bases. The CDR3 loop spans 15 amino acids. Per germline, CDR1 LGHNA and CDR2 YNFKEQ. CDR3 in amino acids: CASSHGQGDTGELFF. Here the CDR3 DNA reads TGTGCCAGCAGCCATGGACAGGGGGACACCGGGGAGCTGTTTTTT.

The chain recombines TRBV7-9 with TRBJ2-7; 10 positions match TRBD1. Unmatched junction bases numbered 8, after V lost 5 bases and J lost 4 bases. The CDR3 has 15 residues. Germline loops: CDR1 SEHNR, CDR2 FQNEAQ (reference sequence). The CDR3 coding sequence is TGTGCCAGCAGCCCTCCGGACAGGGGGTATTACGAGCAGTACTTC. It codes for CASSPPDRGYYEQYF. The variable domain in full, with the rest retrieved from reference TRBV7-9 and TRBJ2-7, is DTGVSQNPRHKITKRGQNVTFRCDPISEHNRLYWYRQTLGQGPEFLTYFQNEAQLEKSRLLSDRFSAERPKGSFSTLEIQRTEQGDSAMYLCASSPPDRGYYEQYFGPGTRLTVT.

This chain links TRBV7-2 with TRBJ1-1, with 9 positions matching TRBD1. The trim removed 2 bases at V and 4 bases at J, leaving 2 bases unmatched. This CDR3 contains 14 residues. Germline CDR1 is SGHTA and CDR2 is FQGNSA. The CDR3 loop is CASSLRQGGTEAFF. CDR3 bases: TGTGCCAGCAGCTTACGACAGGGGGGCACTGAAGCTTTCTTT.

This clone was seen just once. The rearrangement joins TRBV3-1 (or the pseudogene TRBV3-2) to TRBJ2-7; the D is unclear. This CDR3 spans 13 amino acids. Deletions cut 0 bases from V and 3 bases from J, with 6 bases between. Germline CDR1 and CDR2: LGHDT and YNNKEL (reference sequence). The CDR3 DNA sequence: TGTGCCAGCAGCCAAGAAGGTAGCTACGAGCAGTACTTC. This codes for CASSQEGSYEQYF.

The chain uses TRBV6-5 and TRBJ1-1, with D maybe TRBD1 (5 bases). This CDR3 is built from 11 residues. With 6 bases removed from V and 11 bases from J, the gap between germline ends came to 13 bases. In germline, CDR1 is MNHEY, CDR2 SVGAGI. Here the CDR3 reads CASSQQGDAFF. The CDR3 bases are TGTGCCAGCAGCCAGCAAGGGGACGCTTTCTTT.

The gene calls are TRBV5-1 and TRBJ1-6, with D maybe TRBD1 (5 bases). The V gene lost 0 bases and the J gene lost 4 bases, with 8 bases spanning the gap. This CDR3 has 15 residues. In germline, CDR1 is SGHRS, CDR2 YFSETQ. The CDR3 nucleotides read TGCGCCAGCAGCTTGGGGACAAGTTATAATTCACCCCTCCACTTT. Its translation is CASSLGTSYNSPLHF.

The V gene is TRBV7-2, the J gene TRBJ2-7, with TRBD2 as a possible D gene (6 bases). Germline CDR1 SGHTA, CDR2 FQGNSA. This CDR3 comprises 14 residues. Trimming shortened V by 4 bases and J by 9 bases, and 19 bases separated the two germline ends. The CDR3 spells CASSSGLGTGPQYF. The CDR3 DNA reads as TGTGCCAGCAGCTCGGGACTGGGGACGGGCCCGCAGTACTTC. Drawing the rest from reference TRBV7-2 and TRBJ2-7, the complete variable domain is GAGVSQSPSNKVTEKGKDVELRCDPISGHTALYWYRQSLGQGLEFLIYFQGNSAPDKSGLPSDRFSAERTGGSVSTLTIQRTQQEDSAVYLCASSSGLGTGPQYFGPGTRLTVT.